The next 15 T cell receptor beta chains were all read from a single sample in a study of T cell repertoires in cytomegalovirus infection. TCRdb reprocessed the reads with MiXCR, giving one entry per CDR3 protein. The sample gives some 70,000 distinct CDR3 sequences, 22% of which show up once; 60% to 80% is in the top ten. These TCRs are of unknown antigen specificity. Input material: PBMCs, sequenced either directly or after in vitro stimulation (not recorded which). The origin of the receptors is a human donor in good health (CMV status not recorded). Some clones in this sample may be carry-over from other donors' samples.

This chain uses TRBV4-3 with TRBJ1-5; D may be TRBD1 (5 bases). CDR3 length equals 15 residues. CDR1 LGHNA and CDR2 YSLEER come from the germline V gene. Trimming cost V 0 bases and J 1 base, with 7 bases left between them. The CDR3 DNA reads TGCGCCAGCAGCCAAGAATCAGGGAGCAATCAGCCCCAGCATTTT. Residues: CASSQESGSNQPQHF.

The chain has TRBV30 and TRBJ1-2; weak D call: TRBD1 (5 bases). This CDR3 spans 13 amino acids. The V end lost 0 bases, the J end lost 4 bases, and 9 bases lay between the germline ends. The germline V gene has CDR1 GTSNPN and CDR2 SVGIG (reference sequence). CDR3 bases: TGTGCCTGGAGTGTACCGGGACCCTATGGCTACACCTTC. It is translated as CAWSVPGPYGYTF. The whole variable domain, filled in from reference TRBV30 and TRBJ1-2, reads SQTIHQWPATLVQPVGSPLSLECTVEGTSNPNLYWYRQAAGRGLQLLFYSVGIGQISSEVPQNLSASRPQDRQFILSSKKLLLSDSGFYLCAWSVPGPYGYTFGSGTRLTVV.

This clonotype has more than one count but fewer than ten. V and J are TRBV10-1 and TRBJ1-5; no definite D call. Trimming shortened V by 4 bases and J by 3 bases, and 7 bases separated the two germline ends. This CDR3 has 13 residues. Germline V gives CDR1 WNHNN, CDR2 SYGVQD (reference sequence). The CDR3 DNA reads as TGCGCCAGCAGTGGGGCTAACAATCAGCCCCAGCATTTT. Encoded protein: CASSGANNQPQHF.

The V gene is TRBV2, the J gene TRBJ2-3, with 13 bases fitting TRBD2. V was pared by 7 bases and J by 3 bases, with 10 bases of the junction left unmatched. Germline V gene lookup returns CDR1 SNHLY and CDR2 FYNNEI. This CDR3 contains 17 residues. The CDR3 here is CASKRRTSGSATDTQYF. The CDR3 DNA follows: TGTGCCAGCAAGAGAAGGACTAGCGGGAGTGCTACAGATACGCAGTATTTT.

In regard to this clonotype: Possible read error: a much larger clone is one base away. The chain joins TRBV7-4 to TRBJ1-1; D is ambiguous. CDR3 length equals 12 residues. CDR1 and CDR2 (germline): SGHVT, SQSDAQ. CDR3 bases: TGTGCCAGCAGCCTGTTGAACACTGAAGCTTACTTT. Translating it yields CASSLLNTEAYF.

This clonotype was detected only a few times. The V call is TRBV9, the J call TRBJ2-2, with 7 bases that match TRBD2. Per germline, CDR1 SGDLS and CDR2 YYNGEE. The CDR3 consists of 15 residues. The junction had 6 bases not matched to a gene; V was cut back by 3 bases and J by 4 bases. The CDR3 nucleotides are TGTGCCAGCAGCGGGTGGCTAGCGGCCACCGGGGAGCTGTTTTTT. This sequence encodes CASSGWLAATGELFF.

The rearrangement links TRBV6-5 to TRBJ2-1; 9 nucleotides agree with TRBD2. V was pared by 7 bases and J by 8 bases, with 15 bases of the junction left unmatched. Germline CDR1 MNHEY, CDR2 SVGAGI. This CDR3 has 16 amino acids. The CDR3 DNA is TGTGCCAGCACCCCCCGGGGCGGGAGGGCCGGGGATGAGCAGTTCTTC. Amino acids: CASTPRGGRAGDEQFF.

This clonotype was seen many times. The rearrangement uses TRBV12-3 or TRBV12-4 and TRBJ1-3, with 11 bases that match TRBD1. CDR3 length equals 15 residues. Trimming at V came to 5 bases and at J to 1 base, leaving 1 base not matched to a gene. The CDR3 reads CASSGQGASGNTIYF. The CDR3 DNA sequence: TGTGCCAGCAGTGGACAGGGGGCGTCTGGAAACACCATATATTTT.

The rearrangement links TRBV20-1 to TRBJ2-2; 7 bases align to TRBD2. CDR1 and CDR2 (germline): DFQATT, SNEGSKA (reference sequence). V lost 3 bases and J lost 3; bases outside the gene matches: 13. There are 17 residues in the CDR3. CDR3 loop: CSASPPGAGVDTGELFF. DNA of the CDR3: TGCAGTGCTAGCCCTCCTGGGGCGGGAGTAGACACCGGGGAGCTGTTTTTT.

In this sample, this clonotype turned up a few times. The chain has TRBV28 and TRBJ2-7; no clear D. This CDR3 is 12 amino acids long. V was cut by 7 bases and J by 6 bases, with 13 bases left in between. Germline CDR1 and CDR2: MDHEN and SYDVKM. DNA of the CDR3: TGTGCCAGCAAGGACGTGGTCGGCGAGCAGTACTTC. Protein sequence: CASKDVVGEQYF. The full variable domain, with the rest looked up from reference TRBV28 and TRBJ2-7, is DVKVTQSSRYLVKRTGEKVFLECVQDMDHENMFWYRQDPGLGLRLIYFSYDVKMKEKGDIPEGYSVSREKKERFSLILESASTNQTSMYLCASKDVVGEQYFGPGTRLTVT.

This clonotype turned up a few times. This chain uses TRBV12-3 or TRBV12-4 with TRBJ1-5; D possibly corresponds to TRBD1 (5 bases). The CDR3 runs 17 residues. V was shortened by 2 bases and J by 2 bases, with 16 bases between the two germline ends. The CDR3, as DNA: TGTGCCAGCAGTTTATCCCTCGGGGGAAATGGCAATCAGCCCCAGCATTTT. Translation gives CASSLSLGGNGNQPQHF.

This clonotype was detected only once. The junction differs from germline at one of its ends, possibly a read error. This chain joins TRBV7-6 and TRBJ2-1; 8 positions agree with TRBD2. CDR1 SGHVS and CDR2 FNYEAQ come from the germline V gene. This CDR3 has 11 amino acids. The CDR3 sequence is CASRLAGEQFF. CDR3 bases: TGTGCCAGCAGATTAGCGGGGGAGCAGTTCTTC. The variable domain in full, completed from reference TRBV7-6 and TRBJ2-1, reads GAGVSQSPRYKVTKRGQDVALRCDPISGHVSLYWYRQALGQGPEFLTYFNYEAQQDKSGLPNDRFSAERPEGSISTLTIQRTEQRDSAMYRCASRLAGEQFFGPGTRLTVL.

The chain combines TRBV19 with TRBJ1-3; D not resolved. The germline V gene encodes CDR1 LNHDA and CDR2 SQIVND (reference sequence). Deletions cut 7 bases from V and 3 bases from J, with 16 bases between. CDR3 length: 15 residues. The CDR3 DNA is TGTGCCAGTATGAACCTACGAGGGATTGGAAACACCATATATTTT. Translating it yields CASMNLRGIGNTIYF.

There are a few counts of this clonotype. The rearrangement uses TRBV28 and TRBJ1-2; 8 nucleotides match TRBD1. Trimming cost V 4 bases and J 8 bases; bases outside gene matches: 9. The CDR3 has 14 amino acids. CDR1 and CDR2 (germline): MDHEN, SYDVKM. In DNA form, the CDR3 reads TGTGCCAGCAGTTACGGACAGGGACCTGTAGGCTACACCTTC. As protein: CASSYGQGPVGYTF.

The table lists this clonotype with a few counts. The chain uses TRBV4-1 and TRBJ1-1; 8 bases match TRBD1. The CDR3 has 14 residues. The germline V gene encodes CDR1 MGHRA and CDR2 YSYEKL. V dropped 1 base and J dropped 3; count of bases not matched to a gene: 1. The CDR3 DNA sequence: TGCGCCAGCAGCCAAGCGGACAGGGACACTGAAGCTTTCTTT. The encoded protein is CASSQADRDTEAFF.